This T cell receptor (beta chain) was captured in a study of OX40 agonist ivuxolimab in advanced cancers. Study observations and caveats: Compared with CD4+, CD8+ T cells on average had more expanded clones.

Of note for this clone: Its antigen is not identified.

TCRdb's table, derived via immunoSEQ multiplex PCR, lists solely in-frame clones and lacks some. This table holds over 50,000 clones, 65% to 85% found once. The CDR3 spans 13 residues. With 5 bases removed from V and 4 bases from J, the gap between germline ends came to 11 bases. Germline V gives CDR1 SGHVS, CDR2 FNYEAQ. V is TRBV7-6 and J is TRBJ2-5; D not resolved. Sequences were derived from CD4+ or CD8+ T cells sorted from blood, sampled in a trial of the OX40 agonist ivuxolimab. This receptor was taken from an adult with an advanced solid tumor such as melanoma, head and neck, liver or kidney cancer. The CDR3 DNA sequence: TGTGCCAGCAGCCTAAACTGGGGAGAGACCCAGTACTTC. Protein sequence: CASSLNWGETQYF.